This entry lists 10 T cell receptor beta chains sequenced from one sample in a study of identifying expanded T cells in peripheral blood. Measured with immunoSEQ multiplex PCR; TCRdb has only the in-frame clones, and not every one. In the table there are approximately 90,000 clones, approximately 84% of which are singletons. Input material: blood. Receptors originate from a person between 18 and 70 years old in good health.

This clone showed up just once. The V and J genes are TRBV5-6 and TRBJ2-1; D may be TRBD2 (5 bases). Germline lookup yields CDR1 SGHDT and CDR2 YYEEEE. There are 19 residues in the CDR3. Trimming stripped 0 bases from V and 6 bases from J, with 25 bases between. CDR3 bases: TGTGCCAGCAGCTTGGGCGTGCGTCACAGCCCAAGGCGGGTCAATGAGCAGTTCTTC. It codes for CASSLGVRHSPRRVNEQFF.

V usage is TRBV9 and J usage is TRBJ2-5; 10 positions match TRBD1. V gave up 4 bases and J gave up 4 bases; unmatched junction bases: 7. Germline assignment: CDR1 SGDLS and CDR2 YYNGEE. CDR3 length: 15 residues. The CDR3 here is CASSLTGGAVETQYF. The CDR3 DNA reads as TGTGCCAGCAGCTTGACAGGGGGCGCGGTAGAGACCCAGTACTTC. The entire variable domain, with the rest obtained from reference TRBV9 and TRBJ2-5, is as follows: DSGVTQTPKHLITATGQRVTLRCSPRSGDLSVYWYQQSLDQGLQFLIQYYNGEERAKGNILERFSAQQFPDLHSELNLSSLELGDSALYFCASSLTGGAVETQYFGPGTRLLVL.

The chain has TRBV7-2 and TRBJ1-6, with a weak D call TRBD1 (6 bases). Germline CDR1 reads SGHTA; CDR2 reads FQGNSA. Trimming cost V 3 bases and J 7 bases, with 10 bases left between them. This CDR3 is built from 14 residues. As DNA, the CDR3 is TGTGCCAGCAGCTTTGGACAGATCAATTCACCCCTCCACTTT. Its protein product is CASSFGQINSPLHF.

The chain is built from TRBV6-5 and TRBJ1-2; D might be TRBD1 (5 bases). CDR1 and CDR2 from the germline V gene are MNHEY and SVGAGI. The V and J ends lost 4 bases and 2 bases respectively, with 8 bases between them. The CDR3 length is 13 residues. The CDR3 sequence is CASSWGGNYGYTF. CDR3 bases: TGTGCCAGCAGTTGGGGGGGAAACTATGGCTACACCTTC.

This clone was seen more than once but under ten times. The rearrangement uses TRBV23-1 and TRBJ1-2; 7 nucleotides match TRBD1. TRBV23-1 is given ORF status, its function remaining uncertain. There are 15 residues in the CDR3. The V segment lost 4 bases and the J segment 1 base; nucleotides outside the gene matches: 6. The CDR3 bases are TGCGCCAGCAGTCCAGACAGGGTAGGTAACTATGGCTACACCTTC. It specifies CASSPDRVGNYGYTF.

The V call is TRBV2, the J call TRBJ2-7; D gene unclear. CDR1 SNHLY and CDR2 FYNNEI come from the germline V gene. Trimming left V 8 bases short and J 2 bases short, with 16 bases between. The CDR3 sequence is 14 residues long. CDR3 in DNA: TGTGCCAGCTCCGACGGCAGGAACACCTACGAGCAGTACTTC. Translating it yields CASSDGRNTYEQYF.

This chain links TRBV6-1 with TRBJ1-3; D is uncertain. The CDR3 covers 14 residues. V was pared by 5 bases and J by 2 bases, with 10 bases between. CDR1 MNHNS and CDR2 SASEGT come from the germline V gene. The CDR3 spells CASSRQEAGNTIYF. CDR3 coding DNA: TGTGCCAGCAGTCGCCAGGAGGCTGGAAACACCATATATTTT.

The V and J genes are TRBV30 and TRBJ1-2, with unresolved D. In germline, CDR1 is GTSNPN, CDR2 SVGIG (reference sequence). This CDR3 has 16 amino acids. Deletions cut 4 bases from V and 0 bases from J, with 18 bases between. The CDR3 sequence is CAWTQSIPVSNYGYTF. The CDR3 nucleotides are TGTGCCTGGACCCAGAGCATCCCCGTGTCTAACTATGGCTACACCTTC.

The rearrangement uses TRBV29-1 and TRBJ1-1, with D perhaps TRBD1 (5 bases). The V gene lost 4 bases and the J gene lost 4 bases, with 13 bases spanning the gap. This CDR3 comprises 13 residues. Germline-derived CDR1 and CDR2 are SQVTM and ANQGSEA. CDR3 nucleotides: TGCAGCGTTGTCCGGCAGGGAGGCACTGAAGCTTTCTTT. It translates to CSVVRQGGTEAFF.

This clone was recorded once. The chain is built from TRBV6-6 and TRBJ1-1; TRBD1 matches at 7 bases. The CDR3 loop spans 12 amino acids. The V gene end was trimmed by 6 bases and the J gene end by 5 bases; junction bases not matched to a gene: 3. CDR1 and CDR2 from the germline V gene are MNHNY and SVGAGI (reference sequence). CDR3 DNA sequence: TGTGCCAGCAGAAAGGGACAGACTGAAGCTTTCTTT. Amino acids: CASRKGQTEAFF.